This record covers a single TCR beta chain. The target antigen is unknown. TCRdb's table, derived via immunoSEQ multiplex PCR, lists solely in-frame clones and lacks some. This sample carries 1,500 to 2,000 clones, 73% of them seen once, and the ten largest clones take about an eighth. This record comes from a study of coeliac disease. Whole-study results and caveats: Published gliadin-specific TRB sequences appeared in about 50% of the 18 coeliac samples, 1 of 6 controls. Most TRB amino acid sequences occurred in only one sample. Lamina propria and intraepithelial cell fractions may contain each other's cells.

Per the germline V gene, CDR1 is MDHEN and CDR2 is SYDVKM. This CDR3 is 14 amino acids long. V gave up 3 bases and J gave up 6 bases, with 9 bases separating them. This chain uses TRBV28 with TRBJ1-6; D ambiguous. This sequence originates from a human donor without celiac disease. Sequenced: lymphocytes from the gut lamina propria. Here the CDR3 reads CASSFGVVNSPLHF. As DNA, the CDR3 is TGTGCCAGCAGTTTCGGGGTAGTTAATTCACCCCTCCACTTT.